Sequencing of this T cell receptor (beta chain) was carried out in a study of cytomegalovirus exposure and HLA in healthy donors. Study summary: Most donors, more than 80% of 398 genotyped, fell in the Caucasian-associated ancestry cluster.

Study observations and caveats: The study put some 160 TCR beta chains on its list as cytomegalovirus-associated. Reports indicated that the classifier achieved high specificity and sensitivity in diagnosing cytomegalovirus status.

Concerning this clone: What it binds is unknown.

Both 60 Vbeta primers and 13 Jbeta primers went into the PCR. Method: immunoSEQ multiplex PCR; TCRdb's copy keeps in-frame clones and lacks some. The sample records 200,000 to 250,000 clones, less than 80% being singletons. The CDR3 runs to 15 residues. Germline trimming cut 4 bases from V and 3 bases from J; bases unmatched to any gene: 5. CDR1 SNHLY and CDR2 FYNNEI come from the germline V gene. This TCR was recovered from a girl aged 2 to 9 in good health and CMV-seronegative. The chain couples TRBV2 to TRBJ1-5, with 8 bases fitting TRBD1. Sequenced: PBMCs. The CDR3 sequence: CASSVQGVSNQPQHF. The CDR3 region has the DNA TGTGCCAGCAGTGTACAGGGGGTCTCCAATCAGCCCCAGCATTTT.